These 26 T cell receptor beta chains came from one sample sequenced in a study of human T cells and chemical hapten exposure. Each CDR3 protein is one row after TCRdb ran MiXCR on the RACE reads. The sample carries 95,000 to 150,000 distinct CDR3 sequences, about 11% recorded once. Specified time point: patch test 3, about 24 weeks after DPC sensitization. Treatment specified: therapeutic diphenylcyclopropenone sensitization with weekly scalp DPC. Sequenced here: whole blood, sampled in connection with sensitization to the hapten diphenylcyclopropenone (DPC). The receptors were gathered from a woman between 50 and 59 years old with alopecia areata. Some clones in this sample may be carry-over from other donors' samples.

J is TRBJ2-7 and V is TRBV5-1, with D hard to call. V gave up 0 bases and J gave up 6 bases, with 16 bases separating them. The germline V gene encodes CDR1 SGHRS and CDR2 YFSETQ. The CDR3 sequence is 15 residues long. The chain's CDR3 is CASSLAVGRSAEQYF. CDR3 in DNA: TGCGCCAGCAGCTTGGCCGTGGGCCGCTCCGCCGAGCAGTACTTC.

This clonotype turned up a few times. V gene TRBV7-8 combines with J gene TRBJ2-3; D is ambiguous. V lost 7 bases to trimming and J lost 1 base, with 12 bases between them. Germline CDR1 and CDR2: SGHVS and FQNEAQ. This CDR3 has 14 amino acids. The CDR3 DNA reads as TGTGCCAGCATAGACTCCGGCCGCACAGATACGCAGTATTTT. It is translated as CASIDSGRTDTQYF.

This clonotype was detected a few times. The chain uses TRBV28 and TRBJ1-2; 7 positions agree with TRBD1. The CDR3 consists of 12 residues. Per the germline V gene, CDR1 is MDHEN and CDR2 is SYDVKM. Germline trimming cut 5 bases from V and 10 bases from J; bases unmatched to any gene: 7. CDR3 DNA sequence: TGTGCCAGCAGTGAGGGGGACAGAGCCTACACCTTC. Translating gives CASSEGDRAYTF.

The chain employs TRBV7-2 and TRBJ2-2; unclear D gene. Germline V gene lookup returns CDR1 SGHTA and CDR2 FQGNSA. Trimming cost V 2 bases and J 5 bases, with 3 bases left between them. The CDR3 length is 12 residues. This CDR3 reads CASSLSTGELFF. CDR3 DNA sequence: TGTGCCAGCAGCTTAAGTACCGGGGAGCTGTTTTTT.

The chain has TRBV7-9 and TRBJ2-7; D gene uncertain. Trimming took off 5 bases at V and 6 bases at J, with 14 bases between the two ends. Germline lookup yields CDR1 SEHNR and CDR2 FQNEAQ (reference sequence). This CDR3 has 13 residues. The CDR3 is CASSPPQGLEQYF. The CDR3 DNA reads TGTGCCAGCAGCCCCCCCCAAGGGCTCGAGCAGTACTTC.

This sequence joins TRBV12-3 or TRBV12-4 and TRBJ1-1; the D gene is possibly TRBD1 (6 bases). This CDR3 is 15 amino acids long. Trimming took off 7 bases at V and 6 bases at J, with 21 bases between the two ends. CDR3 sequence: CASKPNRERPAEAFF. The CDR3 nucleotides read TGTGCCAGCAAACCGAACAGGGAGAGGCCTGCTGAAGCTTTCTTT.

J is TRBJ2-1 and V is TRBV28; 9 nucleotides match TRBD1. The germline V gene has CDR1 MDHEN and CDR2 SYDVKM. The CDR3 covers 17 residues. The J segment lost 4 bases and the V segment lost 7 bases, leaving 14 bases of the junction unmatched. The CDR3 sequence is CASTLTLPGTGYNEQFF. CDR3 bases: TGTGCCAGCACGCTTACGCTCCCAGGGACAGGGTACAATGAGCAGTTCTTC. The full variable domain, its missing parts supplied by reference TRBV28 and TRBJ2-1, is DVKVTQSSRYLVKRTGEKVFLECVQDMDHENMFWYRQDPGLGLRLIYFSYDVKMKEKGDIPEGYSVSREKKERFSLILESASTNQTSMYLCASTLTLPGTGYNEQFFGPGTRLTVL.

This clonotype was counted a few times. V gene TRBV20-1 combines with J gene TRBJ1-3, with a tentative D call TRBD1 (5 bases). The CDR3 has 14 residues. Trimming pared 2 bases from V and 6 bases from J, leaving 14 bases between. CDR1 is DFQATT and CDR2 is SNEGSKA in the germline V gene (reference sequence). The CDR3 sequence is CSARSGKGQNTIYF. The CDR3, as DNA: TGCAGTGCTAGAAGTGGGAAGGGGCAAAACACCATATATTTT.

The sample holds a few counts of this clonotype. The chain employs TRBV19 and TRBJ2-2; maybe TRBD2 (6 bases). Germline V CDR1 and CDR2: LNHDA, SQIVND (reference sequence). The ends were cut back, 5 bases at V and 0 bases at J, with 13 bases in the middle. CDR3 length equals 16 residues. In nucleotides, the CDR3 is TGTGCCAGTAGTCCAACGCGGAGGGCGAACACCGGGGAGCTGTTTTTT. Translating gives CASSPTRRANTGELFF.

As regards this clonotype: Likely a read error: the CDR3 ends without its conserved phenylalanine or tryptophan. It is unclear where the CDR3 begins or ends on the DNA, so no DNA is shown, and the CDR3 is as TCRdb lists it. The chain employs TRBV29-1 and TRBJ1-1; the table gives TRBD1 as D, unverified against the DNA. Germline V CDR1 and CDR2: SQVTM, ANQGSEA. The CDR3 spans 8 amino acids, including both terminal residues. CDR3 sequence: CSADDSLV.

The chain has TRBV5-1 and TRBJ1-1; 7 bases are a match to TRBD1. Germline CDR1 is SGHRS and CDR2 is YFSETQ. Trimming cost V 2 bases and J 2 bases; bases outside gene matches: 3. There are 14 residues in the CDR3. The CDR3, as DNA: TGCGCCAGCAGCTTAGGGGACAGTAACACTGAAGCTTTCTTT. This translates into CASSLGDSNTEAFF. Complete variable domain (other parts from reference TRBV5-1 and TRBJ1-1): KAGVTQTPRYLIKTRGQQVTLSCSPISGHRSVSWYQQTPGQGLQFLFEYFSETQRNKGNFPGRFSGRQFSNSRSEMNVSTLELGDSALYLCASSLGDSNTEAFFGQGTRLTVV.

The chain employs TRBV12-3 or TRBV12-4 and TRBJ1-1, with unresolved D. V dropped 5 bases and J dropped 4 bases, with 23 bases sitting between them. The length of the CDR3 is 17 residues. The CDR3 here is CASSPPTWTSLGTEAFF. DNA of the CDR3: TGTGCCAGCAGTCCCCCGACATGGACCTCGCTGGGCACTGAAGCTTTCTTT.

This clonotype occurred a few times. This chain links TRBV29-1 with TRBJ2-5; 8 bases match TRBD2. V shed 3 bases, J shed 5 bases, and the junction held 8 bases outside the gene matches. Germline CDR1 and CDR2: SQVTM and ANQGSEA. The CDR3 loop spans 14 amino acids. CDR3 in amino acids: CSVDFGGDGETQYF. Here the CDR3 DNA reads TGCAGCGTTGATTTCGGGGGGGATGGGGAGACCCAGTACTTC.

Only a few counts were recorded for this clonotype. The chain recombines TRBV11-2 with TRBJ2-7; no clear D. CDR3 length: 13 residues. V lost 0 bases, J lost 6 bases, and 9 bases lay in between. CDR1 and CDR2 from the germline V gene are SGHAT and FQNNGV. CDR3 loop: CASSLESSGEQYF. The DNA for the CDR3 is TGTGCCAGCAGCTTAGAAAGCTCGGGCGAGCAGTACTTC.

This clonotype was counted many times. This chain connects TRBV12-3 or TRBV12-4 to TRBJ1-1, with 7 bases matching TRBD1. The J segment lost 8 bases and the V segment lost 6 bases, leaving 3 bases of the junction unmatched. The CDR3 runs 11 residues. CDR3 bases: TGTGCCAGCAGACAGGGGTGGGAAGCTTTCTTT. This translates into CASRQGWEAFF.

The V call is TRBV20-1, the J call TRBJ1-1, with a possible D match to TRBD1 (5 bases). Germline lookup yields CDR1 DFQATT and CDR2 SNEGSKA (reference sequence). V was shortened by 6 bases and J by 0 bases, with 17 bases between the two germline ends. The CDR3 loop spans 15 amino acids. The CDR3 loop reads CSALSGGHLNTEAFF. The CDR3 region has the DNA TGCAGTGCCTTATCTGGAGGACACTTGAACACTGAAGCTTTCTTT.

The chain combines TRBV9 with TRBJ1-2; the match to TRBD1 covers 9 bases. The CDR3 covers 14 residues. With 2 bases clipped from V and 6 bases from J, the junction kept 5 bases outside the gene matches. The germline V gene has CDR1 SGDLS and CDR2 YYNGEE. The CDR3 here is CASSVDRGSNGYTF. The DNA of the CDR3 is TGTGCCAGCAGCGTCGACAGGGGGAGTAATGGCTACACCTTC.

This clonotype showed up many times. V and J are TRBV2 and TRBJ2-1; 7 nucleotides line up with TRBD1. V lost 4 bases, J lost 9 bases, and 9 bases stayed unmatched. Per the germline V gene, CDR1 is SNHLY and CDR2 is FYNNEI. The CDR3 is 14 residues long. In DNA, the CDR3 is TGTGCCAGCAGTGCAGCCAGGGGGAGCACTGAGCAGTTCTTC. Translation: CASSAARGSTEQFF.

This clonotype has only a few counts. CDR3 in amino acids: CASSYGTGDTGYTF. CDR3 DNA: TGTGCCAGCAGTTACGGGACAGGGGATACTGGCTACACCTTC. The genes are TRBV6-2 or TRBV6-3 and TRBJ1-2; 10 bases align to TRBD1. CDR3 length equals 14 residues. Germline V gene lookup returns CDR1 MNHEY and CDR2 SVGEGT. V trimming: 2 bases; J trimming: 7 bases; junction bases outside the gene matches: 4.

This clonotype has a handful of counts. This sequence joins TRBV3-1 and TRBJ2-2; 8 bases line up with TRBD1. Unmatched junction bases numbered 9, after V lost 5 bases and J lost 4 bases. Germline loops: CDR1 LGHDT, CDR2 YNNKEL (reference sequence). This CDR3 has 16 amino acids. Here the CDR3 DNA reads TGTGCCAGCAGCGTCGTACAGGGGGTATCCACCGGGGAGCTGTTTTTT. This sequence encodes CASSVVQGVSTGELFF.

This clonotype showed up many times. V usage is TRBV28 and J usage is TRBJ1-3; D remains unclear. The CDR3 loop spans 17 amino acids. Germline V gene lookup returns CDR1 MDHEN and CDR2 SYDVKM. V was shortened by 4 bases and J by 0 bases, with 16 bases between the two germline ends. This CDR3 is CASSSQTGLPSGNTIYF. CDR3 nucleotides: TGTGCCAGCAGTTCCCAGACTGGCCTTCCCTCTGGAAACACCATATATTTT.

This clonotype was detected many times. The V call is TRBV7-9, the J call TRBJ1-5; TRBD1 aligns across 8 bases. The V segment lost 5 bases and the J segment 7 bases; nucleotides outside the gene matches: 10. CDR3 length: 15 residues. The germline CDR1 and CDR2 sequences are SEHNR and FQNEAQ (reference sequence). The CDR3 region has the DNA TGTGCCAGCAGCGGGGACAGGTTGGGTTTGCAGCCCCAGCATTTT. Translating gives CASSGDRLGLQPQHF.

There are many counts of this clonotype. V and J are TRBV13 and TRBJ2-5; D is undetermined. The CDR3 contains 13 residues. Germline values: CDR1 PRHDT, CDR2 FYEKMQ (reference sequence). Deletions cut 0 bases from V and 5 bases from J, with 7 bases between. The CDR3, as DNA: TGTGCCAGCAGCTTAGGTCTAGGGGAGACCCAGTACTTC. Amino acids: CASSLGLGETQYF. The entire variable domain, with the rest obtained from reference TRBV13 and TRBJ2-5, is as follows: AAGVIQSPRHLIKEKRETATLKCYPIPRHDTVYWYQQGPGQDPQFLISFYEKMQSDKGSIPDRFSAQQFSDYHSELNMSSLELGDSALYFCASSLGLGETQYFGPGTRLLVL.

There are a few counts of this clonotype. DNA of the CDR3: TGTGCCAGCAGCTTAGCGGCGCACGAGCAGTACTTC. Protein: CASSLAAHEQYF. The chain combines TRBV7-8 with TRBJ2-7, with D hard to call. The CDR3 consists of 12 residues. Germline CDR1 SGHVS, CDR2 FQNEAQ. V was cut by 0 bases and J by 5 bases, with 5 bases left in between. Complete variable domain (other parts from reference TRBV7-8 and TRBJ2-7): GAGVSQSPRYKVAKRGQDVALRCDPISGHVSLFWYQQALGQGPEFLTYFQNEAQLDKSGLPSDRFFAERPEGSVSTLKIQRTQQEDSAVYLCASSLAAHEQYFGPGTRLTVT.

The chain joins TRBV7-8 to TRBJ1-5; maybe TRBD1 (5 bases). This CDR3 is 17 amino acids long. The germline V gene has CDR1 SGHVS and CDR2 FQNEAQ. V was clipped by 0 bases and J by 4 bases, with 16 bases between them. CDR3: CASSLAQVCGANQPQHF. The CDR3 bases are TGTGCCAGCAGCTTAGCACAGGTCTGTGGGGCGAATCAGCCCCAGCATTTT. Based on the CDR3 plus reference TRBV7-8 and TRBJ1-5, the full variable domain is GAGVSQSPRYKVAKRGQDVALRCDPISGHVSLFWYQQALGQGPEFLTYFQNEAQLDKSGLPSDRFFAERPEGSVSTLKIQRTQQEDSAVYLCASSLAQVCGANQPQHFGDGTRLSIL.

This clonotype was found a few times. The chain has TRBV12-3 or TRBV12-4 and TRBJ1-6; D is uncertain. The V end lost 5 bases, the J end lost 0 bases, and 11 bases lay between the germline ends. CDR3 length: 16 amino acids. CDR3 amino acids: CASSLTAGSYNSPLHF. CDR3 in DNA: TGTGCCAGCAGTCTCACAGCGGGCTCCTATAATTCACCCCTCCACTTT.